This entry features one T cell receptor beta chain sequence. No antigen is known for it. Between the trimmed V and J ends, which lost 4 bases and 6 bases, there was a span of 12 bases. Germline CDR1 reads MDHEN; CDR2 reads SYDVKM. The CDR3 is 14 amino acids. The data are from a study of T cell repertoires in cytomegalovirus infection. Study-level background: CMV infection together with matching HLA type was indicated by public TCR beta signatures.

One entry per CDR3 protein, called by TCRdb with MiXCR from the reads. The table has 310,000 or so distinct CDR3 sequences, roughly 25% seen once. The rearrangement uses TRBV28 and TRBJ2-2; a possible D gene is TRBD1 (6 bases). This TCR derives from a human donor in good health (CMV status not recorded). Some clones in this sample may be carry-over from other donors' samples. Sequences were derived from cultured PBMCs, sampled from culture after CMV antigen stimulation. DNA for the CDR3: TGTGCCAGCAGTTACAGGGTCGATGCCGGGGAGCTGTTTTTT. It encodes CASSYRVDAGELFF.